This T cell receptor (beta chain) was found in a study of T cells in localized non-small cell lung cancer. Regarding the study as a whole: Adjacent lung held a median roughly 50 of the top 100 tumor clones.

J gave up 4 bases and V 5 bases, and 4 bases lay outside the gene matches. Germline V CDR1 and CDR2: MNHEY, SMNVEV (reference sequence). This CDR3 has 14 amino acids. Comments on this clone: Its antigen is unknown.

Clones were read by immunoSEQ multiplex PCR, and TCRdb kept only the in-frame ones, dropping some. The sample carries 20,000 to 25,000 clones, approximately 88% recorded once. The receptor was derived from an older male donor with stage I lung adenocarcinoma. V and J are TRBV27 and TRBJ1-5; 8 bases agree with TRBD1. The sequences come from peripheral blood, collected before any cancer treatment. The CDR3 coding sequence is TGTGCCAGCAGTCCTCAGGGGGCGAATCAGCCCCAGCATTTT. It encodes CASSPQGANQPQHF.